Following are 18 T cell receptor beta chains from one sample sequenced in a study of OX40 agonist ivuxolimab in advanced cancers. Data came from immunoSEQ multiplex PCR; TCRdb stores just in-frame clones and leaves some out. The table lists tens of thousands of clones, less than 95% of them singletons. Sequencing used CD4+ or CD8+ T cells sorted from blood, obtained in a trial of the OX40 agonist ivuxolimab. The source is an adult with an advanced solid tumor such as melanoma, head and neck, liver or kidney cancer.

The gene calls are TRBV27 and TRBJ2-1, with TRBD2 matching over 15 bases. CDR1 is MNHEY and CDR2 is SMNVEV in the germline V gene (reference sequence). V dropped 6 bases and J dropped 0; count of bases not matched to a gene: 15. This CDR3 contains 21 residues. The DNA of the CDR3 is TGTGCCAGCAGACCTACCCCGGGGACTAGCGGGAGGAAAGACTCCTACAATGAGCAGTTCTTC. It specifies CASRPTPGTSGRKDSYNEQFF.

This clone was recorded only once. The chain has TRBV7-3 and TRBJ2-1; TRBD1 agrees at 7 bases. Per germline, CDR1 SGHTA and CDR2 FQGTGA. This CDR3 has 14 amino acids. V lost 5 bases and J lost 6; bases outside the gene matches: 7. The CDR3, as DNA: TGTGCCAGCAGCGCAGAAGACAGGGCCAATGAGCAGTTCTTC. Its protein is CASSAEDRANEQFF.

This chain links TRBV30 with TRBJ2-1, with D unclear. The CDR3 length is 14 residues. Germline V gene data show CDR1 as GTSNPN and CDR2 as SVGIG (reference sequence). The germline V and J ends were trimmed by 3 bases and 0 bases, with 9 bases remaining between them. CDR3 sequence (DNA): TGTGCCTGGAGGCGGCTAGACTCCTACAATGAGCAGTTCTTC. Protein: CAWRRLDSYNEQFF.

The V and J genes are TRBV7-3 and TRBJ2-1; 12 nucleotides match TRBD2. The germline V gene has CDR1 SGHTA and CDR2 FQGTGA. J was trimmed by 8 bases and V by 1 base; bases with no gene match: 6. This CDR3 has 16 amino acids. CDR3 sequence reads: CASSLMSTSGRHEQFF. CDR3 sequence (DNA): TGTGCCAGCAGCTTAATGTCGACTAGCGGGAGACATGAGCAGTTCTTC.

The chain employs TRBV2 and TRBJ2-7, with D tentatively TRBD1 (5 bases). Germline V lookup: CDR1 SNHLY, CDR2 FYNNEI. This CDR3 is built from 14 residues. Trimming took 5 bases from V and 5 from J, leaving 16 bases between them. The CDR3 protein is CASSYFGAIDEQYF. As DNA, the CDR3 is TGTGCCAGCAGTTACTTTGGGGCCATCGACGAGCAGTACTTC.

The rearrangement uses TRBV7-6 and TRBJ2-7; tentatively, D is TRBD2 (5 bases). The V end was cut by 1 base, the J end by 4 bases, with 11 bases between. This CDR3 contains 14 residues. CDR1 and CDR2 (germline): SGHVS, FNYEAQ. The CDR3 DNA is TGTGCCAGCAGCTTAGACGGAAGCGGTTACGAGCAGTACTTC. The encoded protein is CASSLDGSGYEQYF.

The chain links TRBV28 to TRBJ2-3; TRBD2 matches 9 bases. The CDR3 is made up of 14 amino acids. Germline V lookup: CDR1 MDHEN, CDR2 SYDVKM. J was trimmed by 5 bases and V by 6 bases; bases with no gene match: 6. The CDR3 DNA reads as TGTGCCAGCAGCCCTAGCGGGATTGTAGATACGCAGTATTTT. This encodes CASSPSGIVDTQYF.

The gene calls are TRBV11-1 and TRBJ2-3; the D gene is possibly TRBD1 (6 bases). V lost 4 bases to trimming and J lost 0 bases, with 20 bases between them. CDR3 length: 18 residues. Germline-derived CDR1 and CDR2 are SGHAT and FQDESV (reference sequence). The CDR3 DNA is TGTGCCAGCAGCTCAGAAACCTTACAGGGATGGAGCACAGATACGCAGTATTTT. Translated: CASSSETLQGWSTDTQYF.

The CDR3: CASTFLNTGELFF. The DNA for the CDR3 is TGTGCCAGCACCTTCCTGAACACCGGGGAGCTGTTTTTT. J is TRBJ2-2 and V is TRBV27; D is unresolved. This CDR3 comprises 13 residues. V was clipped by 7 bases and J by 1 base, with 7 bases between them. Per the germline V gene, CDR1 is MNHEY and CDR2 is SMNVEV (reference sequence).

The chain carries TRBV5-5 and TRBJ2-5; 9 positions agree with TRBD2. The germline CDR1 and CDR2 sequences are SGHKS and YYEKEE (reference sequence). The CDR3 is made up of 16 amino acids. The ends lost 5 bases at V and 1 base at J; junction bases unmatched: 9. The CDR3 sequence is CASRRRVAGAQETQYF. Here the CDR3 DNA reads TGTGCCAGCAGAAGGAGGGTAGCGGGAGCCCAAGAGACCCAGTACTTC.

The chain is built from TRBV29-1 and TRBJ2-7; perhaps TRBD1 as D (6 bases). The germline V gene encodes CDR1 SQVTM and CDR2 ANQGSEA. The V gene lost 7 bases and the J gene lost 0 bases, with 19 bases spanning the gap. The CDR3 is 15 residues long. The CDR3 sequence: CSGGGGMGGSYEQYF. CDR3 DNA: TGCAGCGGTGGGGGCGGTATGGGCGGCTCCTACGAGCAGTACTTC.

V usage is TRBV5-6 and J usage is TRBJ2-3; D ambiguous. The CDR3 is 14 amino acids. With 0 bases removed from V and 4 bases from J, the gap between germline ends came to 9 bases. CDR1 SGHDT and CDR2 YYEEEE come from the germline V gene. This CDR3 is CASSLGPSPDTQYF. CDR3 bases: TGTGCCAGCAGCTTGGGCCCGAGCCCAGATACGCAGTATTTT.

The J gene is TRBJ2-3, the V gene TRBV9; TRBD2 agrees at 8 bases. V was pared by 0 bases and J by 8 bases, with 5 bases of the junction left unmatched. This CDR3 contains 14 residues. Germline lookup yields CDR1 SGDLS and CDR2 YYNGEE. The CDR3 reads CASSVGGGTGTQYF. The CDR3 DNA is TGTGCCAGCAGCGTAGGCGGGGGGACTGGTACGCAGTATTTT.

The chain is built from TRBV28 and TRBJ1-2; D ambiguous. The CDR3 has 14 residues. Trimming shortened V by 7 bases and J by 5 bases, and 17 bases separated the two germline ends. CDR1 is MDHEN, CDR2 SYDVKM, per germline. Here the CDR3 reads CASKTGRLAYGYTF. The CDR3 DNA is TGTGCCAGCAAGACCGGACGCCTGGCTTATGGCTACACCTTC.

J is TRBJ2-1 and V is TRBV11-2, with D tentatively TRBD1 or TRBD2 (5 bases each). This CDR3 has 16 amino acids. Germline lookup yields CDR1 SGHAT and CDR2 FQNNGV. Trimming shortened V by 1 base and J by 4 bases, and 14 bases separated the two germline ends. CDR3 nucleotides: TGTGCCAGCAGCTTAGGGGGGAGAGGGCTATACAATGAGCAGTTCTTC. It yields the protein CASSLGGRGLYNEQFF.

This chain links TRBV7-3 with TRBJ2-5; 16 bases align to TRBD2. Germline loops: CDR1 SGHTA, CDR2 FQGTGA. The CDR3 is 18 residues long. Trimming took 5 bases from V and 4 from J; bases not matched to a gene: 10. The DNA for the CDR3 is TGTGCCAGCAGCCCGATTCCGGGACTAGCGGGAGGGTTAGAGACCCAGTACTTC. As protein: CASSPIPGLAGGLETQYF. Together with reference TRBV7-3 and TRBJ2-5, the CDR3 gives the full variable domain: GAGVSQTPSNKVTEKGKYVELRCDPISGHTALYWYRQSLGQGPEFLIYFQGTGAADDSGLPNDRFFAVRPEGSVSTLKIQRTERGDSAVYLCASSPIPGLAGGLETQYFGPGTRLLVL.

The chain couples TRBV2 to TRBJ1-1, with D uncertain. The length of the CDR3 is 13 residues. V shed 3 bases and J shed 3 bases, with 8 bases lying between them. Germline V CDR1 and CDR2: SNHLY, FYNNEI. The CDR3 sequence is CASSDWGDTEAFF. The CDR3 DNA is TGTGCCAGCAGTGATTGGGGTGACACTGAAGCTTTCTTT.

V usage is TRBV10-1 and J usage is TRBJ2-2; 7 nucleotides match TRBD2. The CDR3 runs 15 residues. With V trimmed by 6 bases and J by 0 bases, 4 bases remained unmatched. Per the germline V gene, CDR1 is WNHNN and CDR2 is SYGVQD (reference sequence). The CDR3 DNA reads TGCGCCAGCAGGGCTAGCGGTCCGAACACCGGGGAGCTGTTTTTT. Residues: CASRASGPNTGELFF.